A selection of T cell receptor beta chains follows, all from one sample in a study of T cells after yellow fever vaccination. Each CDR3 protein is one row after TCRdb ran MiXCR on the 5' RACE reads. This table has 250,000 to 400,000 distinct CDR3 sequences, about 4% appearing once. The sequencing here drew on PBMCs, taken 5 days after the yellow fever booster vaccination. These receptors were collected from a man between 18 and 29 years old who received the YFV17D yellow fever vaccine. The CDR3 runs from the conserved cysteine through the conserved F or W. A D gene is named only where the DNA matches it firmly. Rows give clone size only sometimes, using once, few, many, or a class for an expanded clone.

J gene	clone size	D gene	V gene	CDR3 protein	CDR3 DNA
TRBJ1-1	many	-	TRBV2	CASSEAWRRAAFF	TGTGCCAGCAGTGAAGCCTGGAGGAGGGCGGCTTTCTTT
TRBJ2-3	many	-	TRBV18	CASSPPSAGSDTQYF	TGTGCCAGCTCACCACCGTCGGCAGGGTCCGATACGCAGTATTTT
TRBJ1-2	few	TRBD1	TRBV27	CASLSLVAGGVGYTF	TGTGCCAGCCTCTCCCTGGTGGCAGGGGGTGTAGGCTACACCTTC
TRBJ1-2	few	-	TRBV6-5	CASSPMGYGYTF	TGTGCCAGCAGTCCGATGGGGTATGGCTACACCTTC
TRBJ2-1	few	-	TRBV5-4	CASSPRVSNEQFF	TGTGCCAGCAGCCCCCGTGTGTCCAATGAGCAGTTCTTC
TRBJ1-6	many	-	TRBV7-2	CASSSPALGEAASPLHF	TGTGCCAGCAGCTCTCCCGCTCTGGGGGAGGCGGCTTCACCCCTCCACTTT
TRBJ2-3	-	TRBD2	TRBV5-1	CASSDGLAGVDTQYF	TGCGCCAGCAGCGACGGACTAGCGGGGGTAGATACGCAGTATTTT
TRBJ1-2	few	-	TRBV9	CASSVDGTPFNYGYTF	TGTGCCAGCAGCGTAGACGGGACACCATTTAACTATGGCTACACCTTC
TRBJ1-2	-	TRBD1	TRBV6-6	CASRTSGTGANYGYTF	TGTGCCAGCAGAACCTCCGGGACAGGGGCGAACTATGGCTACACCTTC
TRBJ2-3	many	TRBD1	TRBV2	CASKRGTGGADTQYF	TGTGCCAGCAAGCGGGGGACAGGGGGTGCAGATACGCAGTATTTT
TRBJ2-3	-	TRBD2	TRBV12-3/TRBV12-4	CASSTSGWTQYF	TGTGCCAGCAGCACTAGCGGGTGGACGCAGTATTTT